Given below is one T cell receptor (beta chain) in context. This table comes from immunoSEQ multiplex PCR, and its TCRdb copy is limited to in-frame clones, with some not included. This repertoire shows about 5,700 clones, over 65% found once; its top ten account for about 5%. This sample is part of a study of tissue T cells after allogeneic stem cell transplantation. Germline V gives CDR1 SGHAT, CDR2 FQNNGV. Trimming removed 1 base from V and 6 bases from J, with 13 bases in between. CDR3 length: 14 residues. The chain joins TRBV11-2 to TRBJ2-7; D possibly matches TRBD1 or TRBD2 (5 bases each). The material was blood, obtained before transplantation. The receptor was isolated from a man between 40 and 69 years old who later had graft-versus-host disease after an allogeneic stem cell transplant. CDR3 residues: CASSLARVSGEQYF. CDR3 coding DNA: TGTGCCAGCAGCTTAGCCAGGGTAAGCGGCGAGCAGTACTTC.